Presented here are 10 T cell receptor beta chains from one specimen sequenced in a study of blood T cell repertoires in COVID-19 (dated by TCRdb to 2020 to 2021). Library prep was done by the immunoSEQ multiplex PCR assay. Held by TCRdb, this immuneACCESS table contains in-frame sequences only and omits some clones. Under half of the omission traces to an unresolved V gene where checked; the cause of the rest is unknown. The sample data list about 410,000 clones, and 90% of these were observed just once. The top ten hold around 0.6% of the sample. The material sequenced was PBMCs or T cells enriched from blood (not recorded which). These receptors were collected from a man between 18 and 29 years old who had recovered from COVID-19.

This rearrangement joins TRBV30 to TRBJ1-1; 7 nucleotides agree with TRBD1. Germline CDR1 reads GTSNPN; CDR2 reads SVGIG (reference sequence). The CDR3 spans 15 residues. Losses at the gene ends were 2 bases for V and 2 bases for J; bases not matched to a gene: 8. CDR3 region: CAWSSPDRANTEAFF. The CDR3 DNA sequence: TGTGCCTGGAGTTCACCTGACAGGGCCAACACTGAAGCTTTCTTT.

CDR3 sequence: CAIRGDNQPQHF. CDR3 nucleotide sequence: TGTGCCATCAGGGGCGATAATCAGCCCCAGCATTTT. The rearrangement links TRBV10-3 to TRBJ1-5; D not certain. CDR3 length: 12 residues. V was trimmed by 6 bases and J by 4 bases, leaving 7 bases between them. Germline CDR1 is ENHRY and CDR2 is SYGVKD.

The rearrangement joins TRBV11-3 to TRBJ1-1; no reliable D call. Between the trimmed V and J ends, which lost 3 bases and 2 bases, there was a span of 7 bases. The CDR3 runs to 13 residues. Germline V gives CDR1 SGHNT, CDR2 YENEEA. As DNA, the CDR3 is TGTGCCAGCAGCTTGTTGGCTAACACTGAAGCTTTCTTT. It codes for CASSLLANTEAFF.

The rearrangement links TRBV5-1 to TRBJ2-2; 10 nucleotides line up with TRBD2. The germline gives CDR1 SGHRS, CDR2 YFSETQ. CDR3 length: 16 amino acids. The V gene end was trimmed by 2 bases and the J gene end by 0 bases; junction bases not matched to a gene: 1. CDR3 nucleotides: TGCGCCAGCAGCTTACTAGCGGGGTCGAACACCGGGGAGCTGTTTTTT. It translates to CASSLLAGSNTGELFF.

This clone was recorded only once. The chain combines TRBV5-4 with TRBJ2-1, with D possibly being TRBD2 (6 bases). V lost 0 bases to trimming and J lost 3 bases, with 7 bases between them. Germline V gene lookup returns CDR1 SGHNT and CDR2 YYREEE (reference sequence). The CDR3 is made up of 14 amino acids. In DNA, the CDR3 is TGTGCCAGCAGCTTGGGGGGGGTCTACAATGAGCAGTTCTTC. Its translation is CASSLGGVYNEQFF.

The V gene is TRBV19, the J gene TRBJ2-3; D perhaps matches TRBD1 (6 bases). Between the trimmed V and J ends, which lost 3 bases and 1 base, there was a span of 8 bases. The CDR3 sequence is 14 residues long. CDR1 and CDR2 (germline): LNHDA, SQIVND (reference sequence). The CDR3 region is CASSIRQGTDTQYF. The CDR3 bases are TGTGCCAGTAGTATTCGACAGGGCACAGATACGCAGTATTTT.

The chain is built from TRBV3-1 (or the pseudogene TRBV3-2) and TRBJ1-1; D not certain. With 4 bases removed from V and 3 bases from J, the gap between germline ends came to 12 bases. This CDR3 region has 14 residues. Per germline, CDR1 LGHDT and CDR2 YNNKEL (reference sequence). CDR3 region: CASSPRGRDTEAFF. In DNA, the CDR3 is TGTGCCAGCAGCCCTCGTGGGAGGGACACTGAAGCTTTCTTT.

The chain's CDR3 is CASSQGGGRPYEQYF. Written as DNA, the CDR3 is TGTGCCAGCAGCCAAGGGGGCGGGAGGCCCTACGAGCAGTACTTC. The V gene is TRBV5-4, the J gene TRBJ2-7; a possible D gene is TRBD2 (8 bases). In germline, CDR1 is SGHNT, CDR2 YYREEE (reference sequence). The CDR3 extends over 15 amino acids. V was cut by 4 bases and J by 2 bases, with 16 bases left in between.

Note on this clone: A much larger clone is a single base away; this may be a read error. The chain couples TRBV5-6 to TRBJ1-3; unclear D gene. This CDR3 is built from 15 residues. V dropped 0 bases and J dropped 0 bases, with 7 bases sitting between them. Germline assignment: CDR1 SGHDT and CDR2 YYEEEE. This CDR3 reads CASSLGANSGNTIYF. The CDR3 nucleotides are TGTGCCAGCAGCTTGGGGGCAAACTCTGGAAACACCATATATTTT.

The chain combines TRBV30 with TRBJ2-2; 7 nucleotides line up with TRBD1. Germline CDR1 GTSNPN, CDR2 SVGIG (reference sequence). This CDR3 region has 15 residues. The V gene end was trimmed by 0 bases and the J gene end by 3 bases; junction bases not matched to a gene: 4. This chain's CDR3 is CAWSVDRRYTGELFF. Here the CDR3 DNA reads TGTGCCTGGAGTGTGGACAGGAGATACACCGGGGAGCTGTTTTTT.